This T cell receptor beta chain was recorded in a study of cytomegalovirus exposure and HLA in healthy donors. As concerns this clone: What it recognizes is unknown.

With 60 Vbeta and 13 Jbeta primers, the PCR was carried out. Measured with immunoSEQ multiplex PCR; TCRdb has only the in-frame clones, and not every one. This sample's table reports around 130,000 clones. Points from the study as a whole: In a later analysis, TCR beta V- and J-gene trimming showed a link to a missense DCLRE1C variant.

The source of this sequence is a woman aged 40 to 50 in good health and CMV-seronegative. The source material was PBMCs.

CDR3 in amino acids: CASSLPYRLAGIYNEQFF. The DNA of the CDR3 is TGTGCCAGCAGCCTCCCCTACAGACTAGCGGGGATCTACAATGAGCAGTTCTTC. The genes are TRBV7-8 and TRBJ2-1; TRBD2 matches 11 bases. CDR3 length equals 18 residues. Germline V gene lookup returns CDR1 SGHVS and CDR2 FQNEAQ. V lost 5 bases to trimming and J lost 3 bases; unmatched junction nucleotides: 12.